This TCR beta chain was recovered during a study of blood T cell repertoires in COVID-19 (dated by TCRdb to the early 2020s). Looking at the study overall: Samples covering the acute and convalescent phases of COVID-19 were provided by collaborators in the United States, Italy and Spain. The dataset comprised deeply sampled blood TCRbeta repertoires from subjects exposed to, actively infected with, or recovered from COVID-19. Nearly every sample came with metadata listing a de-identified subject ID, COVID-19 status, age in years and sex. The material from the prospective study consisted of cDNA or gDNA derived from T cells, B-cell-depleted T cells, or PBMCs. The repertoires were released in a freely available public database intended as a resource for research on the immune response to SARS-CoV-2. Where available, HLA class I and class II types were taken from metadata supplied by the sample provider and were not determined by assay-based typing. Samples were obtained from the ongoing ImmuneRACE study (first 160 participants) and from over 1,000 subjects provided by 6 global collaborators. General conclusions and limits of the study: How much clinical and demographic metadata was included differed by source and by participant, and the metadata was provided uncurated.

The immunoSEQ Assay, a bias-controlled multiplex PCR, was used to amplify TCRbeta CDR3 regions from genomic DNA. As for the original processing: The number of nucleated cells in each sample was estimated by amplification of reference gene primers within the assay. To quantify the absolute abundance of each unique TCRbeta CDR3 rearrangement, sequence reads were collapsed and filtered. Productive Simpson clonality was computed per sample as the square root of Simpson's diversity index over productive rearrangements. TCRdb retrieved this table from immuneACCESS and kept in-frame rearrangements only. Not all clones are present; in checked studies, unresolved V genes account for under half, and no reason is known for the remainder. That table gives V, J and clone size, and the DNA gave D and trimming. For this sample there are a few hundred thousand clones; 70% to 90% appear just once. The biggest ten clones account for around 6.5% of the sample.

The collaborating institutions used their own protocols to collect whole blood in K2EDTA tubes. For TCRbeta analysis, collaborator samples were shipped as frozen whole blood, as isolated PBMCs, or as DNA extracted from either sample type. A few counts support this clone. Its specific antigen is unknown. No qualities accompany the bases; no much larger clone lies one base away. The junction carries 18 bases between V and J, which are trimmed by 6 bases and 0 bases respectively. The CDR3 runs 17 residues from the cysteine to the phenylalanine. Only the CDR3 portion is preserved as DNA: 51 bases, with reading frame beginning at the first base. CDR1 and CDR2 (MDHEN, SYDVKM) derive from the germline V gene.

The sample was peripheral blood. The chain couples TRBV28 to TRBJ1-5; no D segment can be confidently identified. The receptor's source is a man aged 60 to 75 with acute or convalescent COVID-19. This receptor carries the CDR3 CASRAGLRRGSNQPQHF. The DNA sequence follows: TGTGCCAGCAGAGCCGGACTCAGGAGAGGTAGCAATCAGCCCCAGCATTTT.